Below are 22 T cell receptor beta chains sequenced from a single sample in a study of human thymus T cells. Some clones are missing from TCRdb's copy, which holds only in-frame ones; the method was immunoSEQ multiplex PCR. The sample lists 55,000 to 70,000 clones, over 85% occurring once. The material sequenced was blood. These receptors were collected from a boy younger than two with a congenital heart defect but otherwise immunologically healthy.

This chain connects TRBV6-1 to TRBJ2-1; 7 nucleotides match TRBD1. CDR3 length: 14 residues. V lost 6 bases, J lost 2 bases, and 4 bases stayed unmatched. Per germline, CDR1 MNHNS and CDR2 SASEGT. CDR3 in DNA: TGTGCCAGCAGGGACAGGTTCGCCTACAATGAGCAGTTCTTC. This sequence encodes CASRDRFAYNEQFF.

The genes are TRBV19 and TRBJ2-2; D call uncertain. In germline, CDR1 is LNHDA, CDR2 SQIVND (reference sequence). The CDR3 sequence is 14 residues long. Trimming removed 9 bases at V and 0 bases at J, with 11 bases between. The CDR3 region has the DNA TGTGCCAGCCAGGTCTGGACGAACACCGGGGAGCTGTTTTTT. Amino acids: CASQVWTNTGELFF.

The gene calls are TRBV6-1 and TRBJ2-5; TRBD1 is a possible D gene (5 bases). The V end lost 1 base, the J end lost 5 bases, and 5 bases lay between the germline ends. Germline lookup yields CDR1 MNHNS and CDR2 SASEGT. The length of the CDR3 is 12 residues. The CDR3 is CASSEEGETQYF. As DNA, the CDR3 is TGTGCCAGCAGTGAAGAGGGGGAGACCCAGTACTTC.

The chain uses TRBV11-3 and TRBJ1-4; 8 bases map to TRBD1. Trimming cost V 5 bases and J 5 bases; bases outside gene matches: 4. The V gene's germline CDR1 is SGHNT and CDR2 YENEEA. There are 14 residues in the CDR3. In DNA form, the CDR3 reads TGTGCCAGCAGCCTACAGGGGGGGAATGAAAAACTGTTTTTT. It encodes CASSLQGGNEKLFF. The full variable domain, rest sourced from reference TRBV11-3 and TRBJ1-4, is EAGVVQSPRYKIIEKKQPVAFWCNPISGHNTLYWYLQNLGQGPELLIRYENEEAVDDSQLPKDRFSAERLKGVDSTLKIQPAELGDSAVYLCASSLQGGNEKLFFGSGTQLSVL.

V usage is TRBV6-6 and J usage is TRBJ2-1, with D uncertain. The CDR3 runs to 14 residues. Trimming stripped 0 bases from V and 7 bases from J, with 10 bases between. Germline loops: CDR1 MNHNY, CDR2 SVGAGI (reference sequence). The CDR3 protein is CASSYSPVGNEQFF. The CDR3 DNA follows: TGTGCCAGCAGTTACTCCCCGGTGGGGAATGAGCAGTTCTTC.

The chain is built from TRBV6-5 and TRBJ2-5, with a weak D call TRBD1 (5 bases). Deletions cut 2 bases from V and 5 bases from J, with 12 bases between. The CDR3 runs 14 residues. Germline CDR1 reads MNHEY; CDR2 reads SVGAGI. The CDR3 spells CASSYGGAGETQYF. CDR3 DNA sequence: TGTGCCAGCAGTTACGGTGGGGCTGGTGAGACCCAGTACTTC.

The rearrangement links TRBV5-1 to TRBJ2-7; the match to TRBD2 covers 8 bases. V trimming: 2 bases; J trimming: 3 bases; junction bases outside the gene matches: 7. This CDR3 is 15 amino acids long. Germline V gives CDR1 SGHRS, CDR2 YFSETQ. The CDR3 region is CASSFSSGGGYEQYF. The CDR3 DNA follows: TGCGCCAGCAGCTTCTCAAGCGGGGGCGGCTACGAGCAGTACTTC.

This chain uses TRBV4-3 with TRBJ2-5; 12 positions match TRBD2. The V gene end was trimmed by 4 bases and the J gene end by 0 bases; junction bases not matched to a gene: 0. CDR1 LGHNA and CDR2 YSLEER come from the germline V gene. This CDR3 comprises 15 residues. The CDR3 is CASSRTSGDQETQYF. DNA of the CDR3: TGCGCCAGCAGCCGGACTAGCGGGGACCAAGAGACCCAGTACTTC.

The gene calls are TRBV5-4 and TRBJ2-1, with TRBD2 matching 10 bases. V was clipped by 2 bases and J by 4 bases; unmatched bases: 6. CDR3 length: 16 amino acids. Germline loops: CDR1 SGHNT, CDR2 YYREEE (reference sequence). The CDR3 coding sequence is TGTGCCAGCAGCTTCACACTAGCGGGGTCGTACAATGAGCAGTTCTTC. It translates to CASSFTLAGSYNEQFF.

The V and J genes are TRBV10-3 and TRBJ2-7, with 9 bases that match TRBD1. The trim removed 6 bases at V and 7 bases at J, leaving 7 bases unmatched. Germline assignment: CDR1 ENHRY and CDR2 SYGVKD. The CDR3 extends over 13 amino acids. The CDR3 region has the DNA TGTGCCATCAGGGGACAGGGTGACCTGGAGCAGTACTTC. It is translated as CAIRGQGDLEQYF.

The chain carries TRBV27 and TRBJ2-7; possible D gene TRBD1, 6 bases. The germline V gene has CDR1 MNHEY and CDR2 SMNVEV (reference sequence). V was shortened by 0 bases and J by 3 bases, with 9 bases between the two germline ends. The CDR3 covers 14 residues. This CDR3 is CASSLSGAFYEQYF. DNA of the CDR3: TGTGCCAGCAGTTTATCGGGGGCTTTCTACGAGCAGTACTTC.

This clone has only one observation. This rearrangement joins TRBV5-6 to TRBJ1-6; D is unclear. V lost 7 bases to trimming and J lost 5 bases, with 13 bases between them. The CDR3 runs to 14 residues. The germline gives CDR1 SGHDT, CDR2 YYEEEE. The CDR3 spells CASLRPTNNSPLHF. CDR3 bases: TGTGCCAGCCTCAGACCGACCAATAATTCACCCCTCCACTTT.

This rearrangement joins TRBV5-1 to TRBJ2-2, with D hard to call. Germline-derived CDR1 and CDR2 are SGHRS and YFSETQ. V was cut by 6 bases and J by 7 bases, with 19 bases left in between. This CDR3 contains 15 residues. Here the CDR3 reads CASNLLGRGFGELFF. CDR3 nucleotides: TGCGCCAGCAACCTACTCGGACGTGGTTTCGGGGAGCTGTTTTTT.

The chain recombines TRBV9 with TRBJ1-1; D might be TRBD1 (6 bases). Trimming pared 0 bases from V and 4 bases from J, leaving 10 bases between. The CDR3 has 14 amino acids. Per germline, CDR1 SGDLS and CDR2 YYNGEE. This CDR3 is CASSVEVGGTEAFF. CDR3 bases: TGTGCCAGCAGCGTAGAGGTAGGGGGCACTGAAGCTTTCTTT.

This rearrangement joins TRBV9 to TRBJ2-5, with D maybe TRBD1 (6 bases). The CDR3 length is 15 residues. The germline V gene encodes CDR1 SGDLS and CDR2 YYNGEE. V was pared by 0 bases and J by 5 bases, with 14 bases between. This chain's CDR3 is CASSVVGARIETQYF. Here the CDR3 DNA reads TGTGCCAGCAGCGTAGTGGGGGCCCGTATTGAGACCCAGTACTTC.

The chain uses TRBV5-1 and TRBJ2-1; TRBD1 is a possible D gene (6 bases). Deletions cut 4 bases from V and 2 bases from J, with 10 bases between. Looked up from germline, CDR1 is SGHRS and CDR2 is YFSETQ. The CDR3 loop spans 14 amino acids. The DNA of the CDR3 is TGCGCCAGCAGCGTCCGGGACACCTACAATGAGCAGTTCTTC. It yields the protein CASSVRDTYNEQFF.

V and J are TRBV5-1 and TRBJ2-5; D might be TRBD1 (5 bases). This CDR3 region has 14 residues. Germline CDR1 reads SGHRS; CDR2 reads YFSETQ. V dropped 5 bases and J dropped 7 bases, with 18 bases sitting between them. The CDR3 nucleotides are TGCGCCAGCAGTCTGGGGCTGGCCAAAGTGACCCAGTACTTC. Translation gives CASSLGLAKVTQYF.

This chain joins TRBV2 and TRBJ1-2; D ambiguous. From germline, CDR1 is SNHLY and CDR2 FYNNEI. This CDR3 is 14 amino acids long. V lost 3 bases and J 8 bases, leaving 16 bases between the germline ends. The CDR3: CASSEERTPWGYTF. The DNA for the CDR3 is TGTGCCAGCAGTGAGGAGCGGACTCCATGGGGCTACACCTTC.

The sample holds one count of this clone. The rearrangement links TRBV4-3 to TRBJ2-1, with D perhaps matching TRBD2 (6 bases). The CDR3 sequence is 18 residues long. Germline V gene lookup returns CDR1 LGHNA and CDR2 YSLEER. The ends were cut back, 4 bases at V and 2 bases at J, with 21 bases in the middle. The CDR3 DNA is TGCGCCAGCAGCCCCCACGGGGGTCGGGACTCCGCCTACAATGAGCAGTTCTTC. Its protein is CASSPHGGRDSAYNEQFF.

This chain links TRBV5-3 with TRBJ2-1, with D unresolved. TRBV5-3 is placed among ORFs of uncertain function. The CDR3 has 14 residues. The ends were cut back, 6 bases at V and 2 bases at J, with 12 bases in the middle. Here the CDR3 DNA reads TGTGCCAGAAACCCGACGGATACCTACAATGAGCAGTTCTTC. It translates to CARNPTDTYNEQFF.

This clone was observed a single time. The chain joins TRBV10-1 to TRBJ2-7, with TRBD2 matching over 15 bases. CDR1 and CDR2 (germline): WNHNN, SYGVQD (reference sequence). V lost 2 bases and J lost 4; bases outside the gene matches: 0. CDR3 size: 15 residues. The DNA of the CDR3 is TGCGCCAGCAGTGAGGGGACTAGCGGGGGGTACGAGCAGTACTTC. It is translated as CASSEGTSGGYEQYF.

The CDR3 DNA follows: TGCGCCAGCAGCCAAGTGGGGGTTCACGGGATCTACGAGCAGTACTTC. Translation gives CASSQVGVHGIYEQYF. The chain has TRBV4-1 and TRBJ2-7; the D call may be TRBD1 or TRBD2 (5 bases each). The CDR3 loop spans 16 amino acids. The V end was cut by 1 base, the J end by 3 bases, with 16 bases between. The germline CDR1 and CDR2 sequences are MGHRA and YSYEKL.